This T cell receptor beta chain comes out of a study of a mutant IDH1 vaccine in newly diagnosed glioma. Study context: Pretreatment consisted of radiotherapy, temozolomide, or both, with most receiving both.

The time point: baseline, week 1 (first vaccination visit). Documented treatment: pre-vaccination baseline after standard-of-care therapy. This clone came up a few times. Here immunoSEQ multiplex PCR was the method, and the copy in TCRdb shows in-frame clones only, minus some. The repertoire has tens of thousands of clones, 80% to 90% of them found once; the top ten carry around 4.9%. Germline lookup yields CDR1 SGHAT and CDR2 FQNNGV. The CDR3 spans 14 residues. V lost 0 bases, J lost 5 bases, and 10 bases lay in between. The sample here was PBMCs, taken from a glioma patient treated with radiotherapy, temozolomide or both. The TCR comes from a woman aged 35 to 49 with glioma. V gene TRBV11-2 combines with J gene TRBJ1-1; D call uncertain. This CDR3 reads CASSLDMGFTEAFF. The DNA of the CDR3 is TGTGCCAGCAGCTTAGATATGGGGTTTACTGAAGCTTTCTTT.